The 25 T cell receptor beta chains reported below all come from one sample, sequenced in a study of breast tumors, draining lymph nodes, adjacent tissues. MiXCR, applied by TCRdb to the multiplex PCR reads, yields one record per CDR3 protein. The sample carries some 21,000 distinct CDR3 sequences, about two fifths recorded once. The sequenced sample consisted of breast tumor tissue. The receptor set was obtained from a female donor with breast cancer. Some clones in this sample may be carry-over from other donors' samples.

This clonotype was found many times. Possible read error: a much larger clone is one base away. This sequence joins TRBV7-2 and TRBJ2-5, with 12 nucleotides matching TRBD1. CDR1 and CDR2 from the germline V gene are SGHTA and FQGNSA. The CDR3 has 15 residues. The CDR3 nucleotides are TGTGCCAGCAGCCGGGACAGGGGGCGTCAAGAGACCCAGCACTTC. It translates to CASSRDRGRQETQHF.

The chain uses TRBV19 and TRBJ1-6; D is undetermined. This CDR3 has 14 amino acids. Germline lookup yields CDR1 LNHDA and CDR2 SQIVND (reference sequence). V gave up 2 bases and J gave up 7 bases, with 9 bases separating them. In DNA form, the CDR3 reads TGTGCCAGTAGTATAAAAGCGTTGAATTCACCCCTCCACTTT. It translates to CASSIKALNSPLHF.

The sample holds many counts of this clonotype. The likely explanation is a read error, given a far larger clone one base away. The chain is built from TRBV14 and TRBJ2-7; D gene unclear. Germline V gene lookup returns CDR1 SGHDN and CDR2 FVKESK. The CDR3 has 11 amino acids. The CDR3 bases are TGTGCCGGCAGCCAAGGCTACGAGCAGTACTTC. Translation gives CAGSQGYEQYF.

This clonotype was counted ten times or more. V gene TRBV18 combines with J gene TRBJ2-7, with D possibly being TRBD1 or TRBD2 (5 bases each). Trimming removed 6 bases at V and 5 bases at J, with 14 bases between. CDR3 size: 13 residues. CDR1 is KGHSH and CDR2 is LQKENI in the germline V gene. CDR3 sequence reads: CASSPSGDHEQYF. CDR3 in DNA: TGTGCCAGCTCTCCGTCTGGGGACCACGAGCAGTACTTC.

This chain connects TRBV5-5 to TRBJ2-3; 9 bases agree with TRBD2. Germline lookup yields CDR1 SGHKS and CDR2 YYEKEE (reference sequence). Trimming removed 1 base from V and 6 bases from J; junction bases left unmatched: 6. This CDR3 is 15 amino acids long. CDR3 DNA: TGTGCCAGCAGCTTGCTAGCGGGGTTGGCGGATACGCAGTATTTT. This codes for CASSLLAGLADTQYF. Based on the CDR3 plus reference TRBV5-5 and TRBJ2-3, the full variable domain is DAGVTQSPTHLIKTRGQQVTLRCSPISGHKSVSWYQQVLGQGPQFIFQYYEKEERGRGNFPDRFSARQFPNYSSELNVNALLLGDSALYLCASSLLAGLADTQYFGPGTRLTVL.

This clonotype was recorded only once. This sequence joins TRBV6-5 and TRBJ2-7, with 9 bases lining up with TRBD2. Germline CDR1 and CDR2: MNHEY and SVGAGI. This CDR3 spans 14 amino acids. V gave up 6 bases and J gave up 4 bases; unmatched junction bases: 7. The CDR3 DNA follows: TGTGCCAGCAGAAGACCGGGACTAGCTTACGAGCAGTACTTC. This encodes CASRRPGLAYEQYF.

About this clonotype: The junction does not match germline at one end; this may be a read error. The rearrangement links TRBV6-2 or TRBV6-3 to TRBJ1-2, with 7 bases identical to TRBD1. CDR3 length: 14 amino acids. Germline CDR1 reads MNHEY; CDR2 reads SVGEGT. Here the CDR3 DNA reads TGTGCCAGCAGTCACTCGGGACAGACCTATGGCTACACCTTC. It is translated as CASSHSGQTYGYTF.

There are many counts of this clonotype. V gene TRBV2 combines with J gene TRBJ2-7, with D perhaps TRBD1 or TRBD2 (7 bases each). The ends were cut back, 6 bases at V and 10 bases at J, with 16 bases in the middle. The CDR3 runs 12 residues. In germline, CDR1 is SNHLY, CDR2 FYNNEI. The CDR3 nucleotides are TGTGCCAGCAGGGGGGAGGGACAGTCACAGTACTTC. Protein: CASRGEGQSQYF.

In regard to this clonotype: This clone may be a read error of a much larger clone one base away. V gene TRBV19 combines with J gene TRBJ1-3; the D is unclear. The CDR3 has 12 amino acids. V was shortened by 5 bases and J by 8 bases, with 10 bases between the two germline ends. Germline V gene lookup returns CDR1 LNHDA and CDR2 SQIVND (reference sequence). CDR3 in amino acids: CASSVRRDTIYF. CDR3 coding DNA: TGTGCCAGTAGTGTCCGCCGGGACACCATATATTTT.

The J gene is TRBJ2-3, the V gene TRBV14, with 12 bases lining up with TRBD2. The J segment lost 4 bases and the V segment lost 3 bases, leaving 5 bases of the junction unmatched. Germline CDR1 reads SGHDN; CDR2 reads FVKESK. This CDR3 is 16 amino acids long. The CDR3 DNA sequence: TGTGCCAGCAGCCACTGGACTAGCGGGATCTCAGATACGCAGTATTTT. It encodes CASSHWTSGISDTQYF.

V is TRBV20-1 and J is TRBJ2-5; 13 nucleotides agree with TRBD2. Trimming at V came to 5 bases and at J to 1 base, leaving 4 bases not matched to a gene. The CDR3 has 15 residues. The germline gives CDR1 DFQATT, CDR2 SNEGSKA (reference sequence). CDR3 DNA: TGCAGTGCTGGGGGACTAGCGGGGCTCCAAGAGACCCAGTACTTC. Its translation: CSAGGLAGLQETQYF.

CDR3 sequence reads: CASSEAGLLYGYTF. The DNA for the CDR3 is TGTGCCAGCAGTGAGGCAGGGTTATTGTATGGCTACACCTTC. This chain links TRBV6-1 with TRBJ1-2; a weak D match, TRBD1 (5 bases). CDR1 and CDR2 (germline): MNHNS, SASEGT. This CDR3 spans 14 amino acids. V lost 3 bases to trimming and J lost 5 bases, with 13 bases between them.

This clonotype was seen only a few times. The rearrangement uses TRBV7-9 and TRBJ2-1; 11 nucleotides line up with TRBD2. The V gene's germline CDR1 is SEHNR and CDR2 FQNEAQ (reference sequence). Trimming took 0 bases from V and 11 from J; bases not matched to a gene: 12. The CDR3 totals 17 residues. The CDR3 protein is CASSLAFSGGGLDQQFF. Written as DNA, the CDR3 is TGTGCCAGCAGCTTAGCGTTTAGCGGGGGGGGCCTCGATCAGCAGTTCTTC.

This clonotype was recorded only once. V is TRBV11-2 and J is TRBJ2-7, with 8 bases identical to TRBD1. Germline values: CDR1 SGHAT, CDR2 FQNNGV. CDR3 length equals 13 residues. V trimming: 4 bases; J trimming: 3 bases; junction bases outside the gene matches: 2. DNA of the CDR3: TGTGCCAGCAGCTCGGACAGGGTCTACGAGCAGTACTTC. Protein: CASSSDRVYEQYF.

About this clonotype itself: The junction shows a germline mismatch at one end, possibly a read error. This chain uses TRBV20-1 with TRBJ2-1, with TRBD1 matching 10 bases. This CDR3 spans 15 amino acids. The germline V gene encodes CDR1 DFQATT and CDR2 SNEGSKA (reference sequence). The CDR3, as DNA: TGCAGCGCTACTGGGACAGGGGACTCCTACAATGAGCAGTTCTTC. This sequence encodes CSATGTGDSYNEQFF.

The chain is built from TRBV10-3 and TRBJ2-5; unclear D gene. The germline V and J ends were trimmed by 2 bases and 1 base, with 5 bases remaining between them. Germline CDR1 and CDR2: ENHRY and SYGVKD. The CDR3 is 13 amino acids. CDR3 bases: TGTGCCATCAGTGAGCGCAGCCAAGAGACCCAGTACTTC. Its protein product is CAISERSQETQYF.

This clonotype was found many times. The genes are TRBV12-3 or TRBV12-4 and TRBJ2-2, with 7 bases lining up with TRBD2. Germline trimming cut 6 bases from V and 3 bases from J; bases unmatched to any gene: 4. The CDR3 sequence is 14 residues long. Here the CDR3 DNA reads TGTGCCAGCAGGGCGGGAGTGGACACCGGGGAGCTGTTTTTT. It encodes CASRAGVDTGELFF.

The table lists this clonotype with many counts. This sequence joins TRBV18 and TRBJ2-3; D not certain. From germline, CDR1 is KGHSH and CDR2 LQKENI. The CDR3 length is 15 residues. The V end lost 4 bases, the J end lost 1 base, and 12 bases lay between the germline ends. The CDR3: CASSLSLIGTDTQYF. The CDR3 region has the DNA TGTGCCAGCTCACTAAGCCTGATAGGCACAGATACGCAGTATTTT.

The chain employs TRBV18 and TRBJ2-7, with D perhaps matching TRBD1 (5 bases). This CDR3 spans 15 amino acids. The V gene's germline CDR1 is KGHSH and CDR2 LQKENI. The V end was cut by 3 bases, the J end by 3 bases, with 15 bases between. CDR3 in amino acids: CASSPGQGTVYEQYF. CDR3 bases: TGTGCCAGCTCACCGGGGCAGGGAACCGTCTACGAGCAGTACTTC.

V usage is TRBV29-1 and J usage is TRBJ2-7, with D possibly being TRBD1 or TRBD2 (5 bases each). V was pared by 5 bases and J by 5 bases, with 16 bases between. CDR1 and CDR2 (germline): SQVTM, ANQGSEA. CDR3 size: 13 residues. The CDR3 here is CSVRRGFGNEQYF. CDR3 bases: TGCAGCGTTCGTAGGGGATTCGGGAACGAGCAGTACTTC.

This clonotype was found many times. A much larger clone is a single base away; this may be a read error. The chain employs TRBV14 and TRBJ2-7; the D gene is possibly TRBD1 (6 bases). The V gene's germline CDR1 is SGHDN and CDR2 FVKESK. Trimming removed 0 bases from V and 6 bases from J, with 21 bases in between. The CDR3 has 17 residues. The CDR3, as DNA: TGTGCCAGCAGCCAAGAGGTATTAGGGGGACGGGCCTCCGAGCAGTACTTC. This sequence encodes CASSQEVLGGRASEQYF.

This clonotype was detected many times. Written as DNA, the CDR3 is TGCAGCTCGAGGGGGGGGGCCCGGGAAGGGGGCGAAGGCTACACCTTC. Amino acid sequence: CSSRGGAREGGEGYTF. The chain carries TRBV29-1 and TRBJ1-2; TRBD1 aligns across 7 bases. Trimming at V came to 8 bases and at J to 8 bases, leaving 23 bases not matched to a gene. The V gene's germline CDR1 is SQVTM and CDR2 ANQGSEA. The CDR3 covers 16 residues.

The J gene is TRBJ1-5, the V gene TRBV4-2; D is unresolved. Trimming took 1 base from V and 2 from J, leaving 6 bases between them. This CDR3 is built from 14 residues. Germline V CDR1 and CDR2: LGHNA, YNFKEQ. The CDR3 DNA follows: TGTGCCAGCAGCCAAGTTGGGGGCAATCAGCCCCAGCATTTT. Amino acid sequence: CASSQVGGNQPQHF.

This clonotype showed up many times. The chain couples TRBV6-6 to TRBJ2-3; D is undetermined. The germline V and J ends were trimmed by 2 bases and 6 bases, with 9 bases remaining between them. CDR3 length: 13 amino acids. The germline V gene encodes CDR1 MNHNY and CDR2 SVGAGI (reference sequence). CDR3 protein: CASSYALRDTQYF. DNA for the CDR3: TGTGCCAGCAGTTACGCGCTGCGGGATACGCAGTATTTT.

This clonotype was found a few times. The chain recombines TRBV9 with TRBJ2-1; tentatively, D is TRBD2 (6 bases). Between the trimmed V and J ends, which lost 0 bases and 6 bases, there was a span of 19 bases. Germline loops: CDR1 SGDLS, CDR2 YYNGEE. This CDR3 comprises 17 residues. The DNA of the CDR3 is TGTGCCAGCAGCGTAGGGGGAGGTAGTAACGTGATCAATGAGCAGTTCTTC. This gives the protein CASSVGGGSNVINEQFF.